Listed below are T cell receptor beta chains from one sample, sequenced in a study of cytomegalovirus exposure and HLA in healthy donors. Libraries were prepared by immunoSEQ multiplex PCR; TCRdb keeps only in-frame clonotypes and omits some of them. Listed are about 200,000 clones; about 6.8% falls within the top ten. Sequenced input: PBMCs. The receptors here all came from a man aged 30 to 39 in good health and CMV-seronegative. Both conserved end residues are part of each CDR3. The order of the fields is V gene, J gene, D gene, CDR3 DNA, CDR3 protein. The D gene is left open where the match is weak.

>TRBV7-2|TRBJ1-6|NA
TGTGCCAGCATTTTAGGAGGTTCCAATTCACCCCTCCACTTT
CASILGGSNSPLHF
>TRBV6-4|TRBJ2-1|TRBD2
TGTGCCAGCAGTGATGGCGGGAGAGGGAACAATGAGCAGTTCTTC
CASSDGGRGNNEQFF
>TRBV7-8|TRBJ2-2|TRBD1
TGTGCCAGCAGAAACAGGGGCCCCGGGGAGCTGTTTTTT
CASRNRGPGELFF
>TRBV9|TRBJ1-1|NA
TGTGCCAGCAGCGGGCAACAGGGAGTGAACACTGAAGCTTTCTTT
CASSGQQGVNTEAFF
>TRBV7-2|TRBJ2-3|TRBD2
TGTGCCAGCAGCTTAGTAGGCCTAGCGGGGGGACTCAGCACAGATACGCAGTATTTT
CASSLVGLAGGLSTDTQYF
>TRBV7-2|TRBJ1-2|NA
TGTGCCAGCAGCTCAGGTCCCAATTATGGCTACACCTTC
CASSSGPNYGYTF
>TRBV10-3|TRBJ2-1|NA
TGTGCCAGTGACCCGGGCTCCTACAATGAGCAGTTCTTC
CASDPGSYNEQFF
>TRBV9|TRBJ1-3|NA
TGTGCCAGCAGCGCCTCCGCGGGGAATCCTGGAAACACCATATATTTT
CASSASAGNPGNTIYF
>TRBV7-7|TRBJ1-1|NA
TGTGCCAGCAGCTTGGGGGGACACACTGAAGCTTTCTTT
CASSLGGHTEAFF
>TRBV30|TRBJ1-5|NA
TGTGCCTGGGTGGGAGGTGACGGCAATCAGCCCCAGCATTTT
CAWVGGDGNQPQHF
>TRBV2|TRBJ2-2|NA
TGTGCCAGCTCACGGGATAGGAACACCGGGGAGCTGTTTTTT
CASSRDRNTGELFF
>TRBV25-1|TRBJ1-1|TRBD1
TGTGCCAGCAGTGAACGAGGGGGCCTAGGCACTGAAGCTTTCTTT
CASSERGGLGTEAFF
>TRBV7-2|TRBJ1-5|NA
TGTGCCAGCAGCTTACAGAGCAATCAGCCCCAGCATTTT
CASSLQSNQPQHF
>TRBV27|TRBJ2-5|TRBD2
TGTGCCAGCAGTTTGTTTCTAGCGGCGAAGACCCAGTACTTC
CASSLFLAAKTQYF